This TCR beta chain comes out of a study of shared clonotypes between healthy human individuals (dated by TCRdb to 2018 to 2021). At the level of the whole study: The cohort included three men and a couple of women between 18 and 49 years of age. To increase sequencing depth and limit assay-specific biases, TCR repertoire library preparation and sequencing were carried out by different laboratories using diverse techniques. To estimate repertoire size and how much clonotype sharing occurs between individuals, the study deeply sequenced the blood TCR repertoires of about five healthy adults. Per donor, leukapheresis produced somewhere between about 0.85 and 8.9 billion PBMCs. Study-wide findings and limitations: Sampling was restricted to blood, and TCR repertoires in tissues likely differ from the TCR repertoires found in blood. The genetic and exposure-history diversity represented was limited by the small number of donors. Pairwise subsampling led to the expectation that sequencing depth would affect the degree of clonotype sharing among donors.

Using the deep immunoSEQ assay, TCR CDR3 regions were amplified from genomic DNA by multiplex PCR. Genomic DNA extracted from each cell subset was distributed evenly over all wells of several immunoSEQ 96-well plates, and each plate served as one replicate. For unsorted PBMC, each replicate PCR was loaded with approximately 300 ng genomic DNA, equivalent to 30,000 or so T cell genomes. Unsorted PBMC genomic DNA was sequenced across ten immunoSEQ deep assay plates. The purified libraries were quantified using a Qubit 3.0 fluorometer, sized with a Bioanalyzer 2100, and then quantified again using the KAPA Library Quantification kit. Each immunoSEQ 96-well plate was sequenced on its own single-read 150-cycle Illumina NextSeq 550 flow cell. The original methods were these. Because only junctional sequences without quality scores were contained in the immunoSEQ output, filtering matching that applied to full-length reads could not be performed. To assign V/J genes and CDR3, sequences were annotated against IMGT germline references using PyIR, a Python wrapper for IgBLAST v1.9. Reads were filtered out if the reads had weak V/J assignments (E-value above 1e-6), no CDR3, stop codons, out-of-frame junctions, or ambiguous translated residues. A V3J clonotype was defined by an identical inferred V gene, J gene, and CDR3 amino acid sequence. Percentage overlap between repertoires was calculated by dividing the number of shared unique clonotypes by the size of the smaller repertoire. Repertoire richness was assessed with RTK rarefaction, the Chao1 estimator, and Recon v2.1 estimates of unobserved clonotypes. This is the immuneACCESS table as TCRdb keeps it, with only in-frame sequences that have V and J called. A part of the clones is gone; compared with another copy, unresolved V genes explain less than half, and the rest is unexplained. V, J and clone size were drawn from that table, and D and trimming were deduced from the DNA. Here the sample has 450,000 to 500,000 clones; 76% occur a single time. The ten most abundant clones make up 13% of the sample.

The donors were healthy, HIV-negative adults with no recently reported acute infections or vaccinations. All donors were Caucasian adults living in Nashville, Tennessee, USA. For unsorted samples, about 85 million PBMCs were counted and genomic DNA was extracted with the QIAamp DNA Blood Mini kit. Blood was collected by leukapheresis, and PBMCs were isolated by Ficoll-Histopaque density gradient centrifugation and then cryopreserved in liquid nitrogen vapor phase. Worth noting for this clone: Its antigen is currently not known. No base qualities exist here, and no much larger clone lies one base off it.

The germline V gene supplies CDR1 ENHRY and CDR2 SYGVKD. The CDR3 contains 14 residues, cysteine and phenylalanine counted. Left in the record is the CDR3 DNA by itself, 42 bases read in frame from the first base. The germline ends are 9 bases apart after V is trimmed by 0 bases and J by 3 bases. This receptor was identified in a woman in her thirties or forties in good health. Some clones in this sample may be carry-over from other donors' samples. The specimen was PBMCs. The rearranged chain carries TRBV10-3 and TRBJ2-7, with TRBD1 tentatively as D gene (5 bases match). CDR3 region: CAISESGAIYEQYF. DNA sequence: TGTGCCATCAGTGAGTCAGGGGCGATCTACGAGCAGTACTTC.